This T cell receptor (beta chain) stems from a study of graft-versus-host responses after intestinal transplantation. Comment on this clone: As yet, its antigen is unknown.

Unmatched junction bases numbered 9, after V lost 4 bases and J lost 5 bases. The CDR3 sequence is 15 residues long. Germline CDR1 SGHRS, CDR2 YFSETQ. Findings of the study overall: Researchers found peak circulating GvH clone levels linked to early post-transplant HvG declines.

Generated by immunoSEQ multiplex PCR, the TCRdb table keeps only in-frame clones and is missing some. The profile covers around 71,000 clones, with around 95% appearing a single time and less than 0.55% taken by the ten largest. The sample was unstimulated CD8+ T cells sorted from spleen or lymph node cells, taken before intestinal transplant. This receptor was taken from a human donor who received an intestinal transplant. V gene TRBV5-1 combines with J gene TRBJ2-3, with 8 positions matching TRBD2. The DNA of the CDR3 is TGCGCCAGCAGCCCGAGCGGGAGTCGGGAAGATACGCAGTATTTT. As protein: CASSPSGSREDTQYF.